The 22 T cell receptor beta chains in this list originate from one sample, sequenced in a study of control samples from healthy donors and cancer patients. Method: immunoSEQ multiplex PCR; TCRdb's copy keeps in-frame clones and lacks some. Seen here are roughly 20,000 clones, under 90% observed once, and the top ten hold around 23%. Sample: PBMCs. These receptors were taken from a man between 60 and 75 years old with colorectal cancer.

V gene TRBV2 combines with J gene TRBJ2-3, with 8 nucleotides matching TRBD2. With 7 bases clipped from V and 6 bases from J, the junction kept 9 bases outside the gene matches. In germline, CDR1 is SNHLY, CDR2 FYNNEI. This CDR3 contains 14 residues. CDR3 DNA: TGTGCCAGCAAAAGGGCGGGGGGATCTGATACGCAGTATTTT. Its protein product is CASKRAGGSDTQYF.

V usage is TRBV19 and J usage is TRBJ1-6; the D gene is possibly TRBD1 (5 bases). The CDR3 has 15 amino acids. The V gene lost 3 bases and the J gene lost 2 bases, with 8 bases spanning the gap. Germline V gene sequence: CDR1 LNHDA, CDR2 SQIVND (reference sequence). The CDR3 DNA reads TGTGCCAGTAGTATGGAGACAGCCTATAATTCACCCCTCCACTTT. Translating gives CASSMETAYNSPLHF. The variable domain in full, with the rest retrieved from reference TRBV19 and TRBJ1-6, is DGGITQSPKYLFRKEGQNVTLSCEQNLNHDAMYWYRQDPGQGLRLIYYSQIVNDFQKGDIAEGYSVSREKKESFPLTVTSAQKNPTAFYLCASSMETAYNSPLHFGNGTRLTVT.

The CDR3 nucleotides read TGTGCCTGGAGTGTACGTTTCCAGGATTGGGCTGAAGCTTTCTTT. Translation: CAWSVRFQDWAEAFF. V is TRBV30 and J is TRBJ1-1; D is ambiguous. With 0 bases removed from V and 6 bases from J, the gap between germline ends came to 17 bases. Germline CDR1 and CDR2: GTSNPN and SVGIG (reference sequence). The CDR3 runs 15 residues.

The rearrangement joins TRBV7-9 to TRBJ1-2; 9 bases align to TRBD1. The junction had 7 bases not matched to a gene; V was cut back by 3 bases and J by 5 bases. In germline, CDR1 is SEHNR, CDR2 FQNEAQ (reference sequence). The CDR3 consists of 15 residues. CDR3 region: CASSFPGQGYYGYTF. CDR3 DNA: TGTGCCAGCAGCTTCCCGGGACAGGGATATTATGGCTACACCTTC. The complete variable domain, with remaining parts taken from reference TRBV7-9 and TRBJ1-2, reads DTGVSQNPRHKITKRGQNVTFRCDPISEHNRLYWYRQTLGQGPEFLTYFQNEAQLEKSRLLSDRFSAERPKGSFSTLEIQRTEQGDSAMYLCASSFPGQGYYGYTFGSGTRLTVV.

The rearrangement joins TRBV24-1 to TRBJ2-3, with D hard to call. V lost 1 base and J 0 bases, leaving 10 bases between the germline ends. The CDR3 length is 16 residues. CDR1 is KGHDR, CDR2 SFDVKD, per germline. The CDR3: CATSDFDNLSTDTQYF. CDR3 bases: TGTGCCACCAGTGATTTTGACAATCTTAGCACAGATACGCAGTATTTT.

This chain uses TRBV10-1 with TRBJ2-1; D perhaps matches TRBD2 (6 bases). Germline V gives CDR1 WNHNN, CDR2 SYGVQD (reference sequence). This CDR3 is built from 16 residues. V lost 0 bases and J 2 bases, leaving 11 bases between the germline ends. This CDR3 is CASSESSGVTYNEQFF. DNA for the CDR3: TGCGCCAGCAGTGAGTCTTCGGGGGTCACCTACAATGAGCAGTTCTTC.

The CDR3: CASSPFQGGYTF. CDR3 sequence (DNA): TGTGCCAGCAGTCCTTTTCAAGGGGGCTACACCTTC. The chain has TRBV12-3 or TRBV12-4 and TRBJ1-2, with D unresolved. Trimming cost V 5 bases and J 8 bases, with 12 bases left between them. The CDR3 has 12 residues.

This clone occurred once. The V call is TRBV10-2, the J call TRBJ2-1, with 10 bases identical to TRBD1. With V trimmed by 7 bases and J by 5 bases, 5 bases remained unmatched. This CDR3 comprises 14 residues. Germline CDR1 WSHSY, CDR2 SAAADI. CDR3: CASIDRGRNNEQFF. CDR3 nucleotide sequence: TGCGCCAGCATTGACAGGGGGCGAAACAATGAGCAGTTCTTC.

The CDR3: CASGPIGGSNQPQHF. CDR3 nucleotide sequence: TGTGCTAGTGGGCCGATAGGGGGGAGCAATCAGCCCCAGCATTTT. The V gene is TRBV12-5, the J gene TRBJ1-5; D perhaps matches TRBD1 (6 bases). The CDR3 is made up of 15 amino acids. The V end was cut by 6 bases, the J end by 1 base, with 13 bases between. Germline V lookup: CDR1 LGHNT, CDR2 FRNRAP.

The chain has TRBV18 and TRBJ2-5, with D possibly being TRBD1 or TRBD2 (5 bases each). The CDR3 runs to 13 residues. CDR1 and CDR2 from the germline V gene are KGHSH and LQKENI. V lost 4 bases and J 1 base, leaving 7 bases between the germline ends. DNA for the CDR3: TGTGCCAGCTCACTGGGACGCCAAGAGACCCAGTACTTC. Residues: CASSLGRQETQYF.

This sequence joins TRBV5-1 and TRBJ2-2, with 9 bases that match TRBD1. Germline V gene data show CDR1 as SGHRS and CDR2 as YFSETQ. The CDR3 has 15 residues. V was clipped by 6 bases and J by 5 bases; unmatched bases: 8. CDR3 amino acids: CASIMDRGGTGELFF. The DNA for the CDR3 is TGCGCCAGCATCATGGACAGGGGAGGAACCGGGGAGCTGTTTTTT.

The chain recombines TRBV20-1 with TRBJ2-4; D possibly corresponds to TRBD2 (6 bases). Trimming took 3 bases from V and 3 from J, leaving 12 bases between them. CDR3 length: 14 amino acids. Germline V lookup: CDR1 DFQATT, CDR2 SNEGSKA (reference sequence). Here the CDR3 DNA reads TGCAGTGCTAGTCTGGGGGGTGGCAAAAACATTCAGTACTTC. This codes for CSASLGGGKNIQYF.

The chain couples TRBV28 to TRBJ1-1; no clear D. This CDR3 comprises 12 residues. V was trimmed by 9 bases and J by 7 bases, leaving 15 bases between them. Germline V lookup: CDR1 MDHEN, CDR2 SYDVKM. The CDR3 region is CASGPLLIEAFF. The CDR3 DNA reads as TGTGCCAGTGGACCCCTATTGATTGAAGCTTTCTTT.

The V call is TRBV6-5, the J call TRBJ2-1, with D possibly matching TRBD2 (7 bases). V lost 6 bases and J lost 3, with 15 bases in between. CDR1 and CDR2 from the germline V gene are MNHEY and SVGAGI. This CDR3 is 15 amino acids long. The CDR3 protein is CASSWEGGGYNEQFF. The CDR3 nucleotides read TGTGCCAGCAGCTGGGAGGGGGGGGGCTACAATGAGCAGTTCTTC.

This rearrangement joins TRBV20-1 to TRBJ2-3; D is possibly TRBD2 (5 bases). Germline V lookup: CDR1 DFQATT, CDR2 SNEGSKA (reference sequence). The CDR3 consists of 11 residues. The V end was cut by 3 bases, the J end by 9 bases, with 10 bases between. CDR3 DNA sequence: TGCAGTGCTAGCGGACTTCGGACGCAGTATTTT. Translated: CSASGLRTQYF.

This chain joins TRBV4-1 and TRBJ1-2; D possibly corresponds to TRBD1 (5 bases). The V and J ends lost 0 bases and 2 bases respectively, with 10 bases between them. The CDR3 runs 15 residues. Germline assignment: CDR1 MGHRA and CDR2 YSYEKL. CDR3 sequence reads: CASSQESRGNYGYTF. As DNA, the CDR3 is TGCGCCAGCAGCCAAGAGTCTCGGGGCAACTATGGCTACACCTTC.

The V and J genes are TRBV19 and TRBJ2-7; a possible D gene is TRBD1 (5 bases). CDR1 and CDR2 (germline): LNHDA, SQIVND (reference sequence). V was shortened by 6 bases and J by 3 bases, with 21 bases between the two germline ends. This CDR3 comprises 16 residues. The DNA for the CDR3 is TGTGCCAGTAGCCGGACCCCGTGGACACATCACTACGAGCAGTACTTC. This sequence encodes CASSRTPWTHHYEQYF.

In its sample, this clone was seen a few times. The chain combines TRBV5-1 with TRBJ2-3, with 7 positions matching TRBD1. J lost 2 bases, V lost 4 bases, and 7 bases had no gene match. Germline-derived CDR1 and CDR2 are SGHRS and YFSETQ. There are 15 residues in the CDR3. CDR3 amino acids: CASSIGQDPTDTQYF. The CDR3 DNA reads TGCGCCAGCAGCATAGGACAGGACCCCACAGATACGCAGTATTTT.

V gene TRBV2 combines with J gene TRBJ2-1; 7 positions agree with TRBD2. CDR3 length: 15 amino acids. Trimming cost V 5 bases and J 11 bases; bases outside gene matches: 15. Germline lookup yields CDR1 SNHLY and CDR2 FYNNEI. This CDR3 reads CASSRAPGLPTQQFF. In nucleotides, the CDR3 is TGTGCCAGCAGTCGGGCTCCGGGACTACCGACTCAGCAGTTCTTC.

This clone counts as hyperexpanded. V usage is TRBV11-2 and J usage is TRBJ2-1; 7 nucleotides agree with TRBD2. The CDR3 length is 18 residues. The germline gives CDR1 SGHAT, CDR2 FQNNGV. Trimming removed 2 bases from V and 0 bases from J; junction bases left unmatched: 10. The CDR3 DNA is TGTGCCAGCAGCTTATTGTTTGGGACGGGGGGCTCCTACAATGAGCAGTTCTTC. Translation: CASSLLFGTGGSYNEQFF.

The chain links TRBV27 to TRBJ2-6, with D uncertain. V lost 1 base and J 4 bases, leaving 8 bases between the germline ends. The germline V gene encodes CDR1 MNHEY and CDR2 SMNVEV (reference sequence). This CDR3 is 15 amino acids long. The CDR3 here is CASSLLASGANVLTF. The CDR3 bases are TGTGCCAGCAGTTTATTGGCAAGCGGGGCCAACGTCCTGACTTTC.

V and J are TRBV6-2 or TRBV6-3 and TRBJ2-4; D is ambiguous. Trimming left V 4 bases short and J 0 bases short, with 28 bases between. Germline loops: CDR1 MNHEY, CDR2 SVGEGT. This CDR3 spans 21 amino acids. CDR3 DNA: TGTGCCAGCAGTTCCCGCCAATCCTTGATCTCGAACTCACTAGCCAAAAACATTCAGTACTTC. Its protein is CASSSRQSLISNSLAKNIQYF.